The 25 T cell receptor beta chains below were found in one sample sequenced in a study of T cell responses to AZD1222 COVID-19 vaccine. The assay was immunoSEQ multiplex PCR, and TCRdb's table has in-frame clones only and misses some. Among about 140,000 clones, more than 85% were seen once, and the ten largest hold 0.7% to 1%. Sequenced material: peripheral blood, taken on day 0 of MenACWY control vaccination. The receptor source for this set is an adult in good health.

The rearrangement joins TRBV14 to TRBJ1-3; D not resolved. Germline V gives CDR1 SGHDN, CDR2 FVKESK. The CDR3 sequence is 16 residues long. The V and J ends lost 1 base and 0 bases respectively, with 10 bases between them. The CDR3 nucleotides are TGTGCCAGCAGCCAAGGAAGACTGGACTCTGGAAACACCATATATTTT. Translating gives CASSQGRLDSGNTIYF.

This chain uses TRBV4-3 with TRBJ1-5, with D unresolved. The V gene's germline CDR1 is LGHNA and CDR2 YSLEER. V was pared by 0 bases and J by 7 bases, with 13 bases between. This CDR3 spans 15 amino acids. The CDR3 sequence: CASSQELTAFQPQHF. Here the CDR3 DNA reads TGCGCCAGCAGCCAAGAGTTAACAGCTTTCCAGCCCCAGCATTTT.

The V call is TRBV5-4, the J call TRBJ2-2; 10 bases align to TRBD2. The CDR3 spans 17 residues. After removal of 2 bases from V and 7 bases from J, the junction contained 11 bases not matched to a gene. Germline CDR1 SGHNT, CDR2 YYREEE (reference sequence). The CDR3 sequence is CASSFKSGGAVGGELFF. The CDR3 coding sequence is TGTGCCAGCAGCTTTAAGAGCGGGGGGGCAGTAGGCGGGGAGCTGTTTTTT.

This chain links TRBV19 with TRBJ1-2; D might be TRBD1 (6 bases). V gave up 4 bases and J gave up 4 bases, with 13 bases separating them. The V gene's germline CDR1 is LNHDA and CDR2 SQIVND (reference sequence). This CDR3 has 14 residues. CDR3 bases: TGTGCCAGTAGTACCGGACAGAGACGCTATGGCTACACCTTC. Amino acid sequence: CASSTGQRRYGYTF.

The gene calls are TRBV9 and TRBJ1-5, with D perhaps matching TRBD1 (5 bases). V dropped 4 bases and J dropped 0 bases, with 11 bases sitting between them. Per the germline V gene, CDR1 is SGDLS and CDR2 is YYNGEE. The CDR3 loop spans 15 amino acids. Written as DNA, the CDR3 is TGTGCCAGCAGCATCACCGACAGTAGCAATCAGCCCCAGCATTTT. Protein sequence: CASSITDSSNQPQHF.

A few counts support this clone. V usage is TRBV6-5 and J usage is TRBJ2-7, with TRBD1 matching over 9 bases. Germline CDR1 MNHEY, CDR2 SVGAGI. This CDR3 is 12 amino acids long. V lost 8 bases to trimming and J lost 3 bases; unmatched junction nucleotides: 2. The CDR3 loop is CASGTGIYEQYF. Here the CDR3 DNA reads TGTGCCAGCGGGACAGGGATCTACGAGCAGTACTTC.

The chain employs TRBV11-2 and TRBJ2-7; D is unclear. V gave up 0 bases and J gave up 5 bases, with 11 bases separating them. Germline V gene lookup returns CDR1 SGHAT and CDR2 FQNNGV. This CDR3 is built from 14 residues. CDR3 protein: CASSLESLSNEQYF. As DNA, the CDR3 is TGTGCCAGCAGCTTAGAGTCTTTGTCCAACGAGCAGTACTTC.

This clone was observed once. V gene TRBV7-8 combines with J gene TRBJ1-3; D unresolved. This CDR3 has 13 residues. V was trimmed by 3 bases and J by 8 bases, leaving 11 bases between them. CDR1 and CDR2 (germline): SGHVS, FQNEAQ. The CDR3 reads CASSFAAWDTIYF. The CDR3 DNA sequence: TGTGCCAGCAGCTTCGCGGCTTGGGACACCATATATTTT.

This clone has a handful of counts. This sequence joins TRBV28 and TRBJ2-7; D not certain. CDR3 length equals 12 residues. The germline V gene encodes CDR1 MDHEN and CDR2 SYDVKM. Trimming removed 5 bases from V and 3 bases from J, with 8 bases in between. The CDR3 here is CASSMGLYEQYF. The CDR3 nucleotides read TGTGCCAGCAGTATGGGCCTCTACGAGCAGTACTTC.

The chain combines TRBV14 with TRBJ1-4; no reliable D call. Per the germline V gene, CDR1 is SGHDN and CDR2 is FVKESK. V gave up 2 bases and J gave up 8 bases, with 15 bases separating them. The CDR3 length is 15 residues. CDR3 in amino acids: CASSQLSPMEEKLFF. CDR3 nucleotides: TGTGCCAGCAGCCAACTAAGCCCGATGGAGGAAAAACTGTTTTTT.

The chain joins TRBV27 to TRBJ1-5; D might be TRBD1 (5 bases). The V end lost 8 bases, the J end lost 7 bases, and 18 bases lay between the germline ends. This CDR3 comprises 14 residues. CDR1 and CDR2 from the germline V gene are MNHEY and SMNVEV (reference sequence). DNA for the CDR3: TGTGCCAGCTACCCGGGCCCTCGGGACCAGCCCCAGCATTTT. As protein: CASYPGPRDQPQHF.

The gene calls are TRBV6-6 and TRBJ1-2, with D possibly being TRBD1 (6 bases). CDR1 MNHNY and CDR2 SVGAGI come from the germline V gene (reference sequence). The V end lost 5 bases, the J end lost 0 bases, and 16 bases lay between the germline ends. The CDR3 loop spans 16 amino acids. CDR3 DNA: TGTGCCAGCAGTACCCTTGGACAGTCAACTAACTATGGCTACACCTTC. Translating gives CASSTLGQSTNYGYTF.

The chain uses TRBV21-1 and TRBJ2-3. TRBV21-1 is noted as a pseudogene. The CDR3 totals 18 residues. The CDR3 loop is CASSKALEGSASTDTQYF. CDR3 in DNA: TGTGCCAGCAGCAAAGCGCTCGAAGGTAGTGCTAGCACAGATACGCAGTATTTT.

The V and J genes are TRBV5-1 and TRBJ2-3, with D unclear. The germline CDR1 and CDR2 sequences are SGHRS and YFSETQ. Trimming left V 4 bases short and J 6 bases short, with 12 bases between. The CDR3 has 13 residues. CDR3 in DNA: TGCGCCAGCAGCGTGACGGCCCCCGATACGCAGTATTTT. Translation gives CASSVTAPDTQYF.

This chain links TRBV28 with TRBJ1-4, with D perhaps TRBD1 (5 bases). CDR3 length equals 17 residues. The germline CDR1 and CDR2 sequences are MDHEN and SYDVKM. V lost 4 bases and J 4 bases, leaving 19 bases between the germline ends. CDR3 residues: CASSSHLPRDGNEKLFF. The CDR3 region has the DNA TGTGCCAGCAGTTCGCACCTCCCCCGGGACGGTAATGAAAAACTGTTTTTT.

The chain carries TRBV6-2 or TRBV6-3 and TRBJ2-1; D uncertain. This CDR3 is built from 13 residues. The V end lost 5 bases, the J end lost 8 bases, and 13 bases lay between the germline ends. Germline loops: CDR1 MNHEY, CDR2 SVGEGT. This CDR3 is CASSHRVGHEQFF. For the CDR3, the DNA is TGTGCCAGCAGTCACCGAGTAGGCCATGAGCAGTTCTTC.

V usage is TRBV6-5 and J usage is TRBJ2-7, with TRBD2 matching 8 bases. This CDR3 comprises 16 residues. After removal of 2 bases from V and 2 bases from J, the junction contained 8 bases not matched to a gene. Per the germline V gene, CDR1 is MNHEY and CDR2 is SVGAGI. The CDR3 loop is CASSYLGSGSPYEQYF. DNA for the CDR3: TGTGCCAGCAGTTACCTCGGAAGCGGGAGTCCCTACGAGCAGTACTTC.

This chain links TRBV14 with TRBJ1-2, with D possibly being TRBD1 (5 bases). The CDR3 extends over 13 amino acids. CDR1 and CDR2 (germline): SGHDN, FVKESK. Trimming stripped 2 bases from V and 7 bases from J, with 11 bases between. The CDR3 sequence: CASSQQGYGGYTF. The CDR3 DNA reads as TGTGCCAGCAGCCAACAGGGTTATGGTGGCTACACCTTC.

The V and J genes are TRBV15 and TRBJ2-2, with D unresolved. V was shortened by 0 bases and J by 3 bases, with 5 bases between the two germline ends. Germline CDR1 LNHNV, CDR2 YYDKDF (reference sequence). The CDR3 extends over 14 amino acids. This CDR3 reads CATSRDPDTGELFF. The CDR3 DNA reads as TGTGCCACCAGCAGAGACCCTGACACCGGGGAGCTGTTTTTT. The complete variable domain, with remaining parts taken from reference TRBV15 and TRBJ2-2, reads DAMVIQNPRYQVTQFGKPVTLSCSQTLNHNVMYWYQQKSSQAPKLLFHYYDKDFNNEADTPDNFQSRRPNTSFCFLDIRSPGLGDTAMYLCATSRDPDTGELFFGEGSRLTVL.

V and J are TRBV6-5 and TRBJ1-2; tentative D call: TRBD1 (6 bases). CDR1 is MNHEY and CDR2 is SVGAGI in the germline V gene. V lost 5 bases and J 8 bases, leaving 12 bases between the germline ends. The CDR3 is 12 amino acids. This CDR3 reads CASSPNRDGYTF. The CDR3 DNA sequence: TGTGCCAGCAGTCCTAACAGGGACGGCTACACCTTC.

The chain joins TRBV6-5 to TRBJ1-6; TRBD1 might be the D (6 bases). Germline values: CDR1 MNHEY, CDR2 SVGAGI. This CDR3 has 13 residues. Deletions cut 6 bases from V and 8 bases from J, with 11 bases between. The CDR3 spells CASSYNRDSPLHF. The CDR3 DNA reads as TGTGCCAGCAGCTACAACAGGGATTCACCCCTCCACTTT.

The CDR3 bases are TGTGCCAGCAGCTTAGCGGGGAACACTGAAGCTTTCTTT. Its translation: CASSLAGNTEAFF. The chain recombines TRBV7-2 with TRBJ1-1; D remains unclear. Trimming pared 0 bases from V and 1 base from J, leaving 3 bases between. CDR3 length: 13 amino acids. The germline CDR1 and CDR2 sequences are SGHTA and FQGNSA.

The rearrangement uses TRBV7-9 and TRBJ1-1; a weak D match, TRBD1 (5 bases). Trimming pared 4 bases from V and 0 bases from J, leaving 12 bases between. Germline values: CDR1 SEHNR, CDR2 FQNEAQ (reference sequence). This CDR3 spans 15 amino acids. In DNA form, the CDR3 reads TGTGCCAGCAGCTCGATAGGGGTCCTGAACACTGAAGCTTTCTTT. Its translation: CASSSIGVLNTEAFF. Drawing the rest from reference TRBV7-9 and TRBJ1-1, the complete variable domain is DTGVSQNPRHKITKRGQNVTFRCDPISEHNRLYWYRQTLGQGPEFLTYFQNEAQLEKSRLLSDRFSAERPKGSFSTLEIQRTEQGDSAMYLCASSSIGVLNTEAFFGQGTRLTVV.

J is TRBJ1-2 and V is TRBV9, with D uncertain. Germline assignment: CDR1 SGDLS and CDR2 YYNGEE. V was pared by 4 bases and J by 4 bases, with 14 bases between. This CDR3 contains 14 residues. The DNA for the CDR3 is TGTGCCAGCAGCCTACGGACTTATGGCTATGGCTACACCTTC. It is translated as CASSLRTYGYGYTF.

The chain has TRBV2 and TRBJ1-1; tentative D call: TRBD1 (5 bases). This CDR3 spans 13 amino acids. CDR1 and CDR2 (germline): SNHLY, FYNNEI. V shed 6 bases and J shed 2 bases, with 10 bases lying between them. CDR3 nucleotides: TGTGCCAGCAGACGGGACCCTAACACTGAAGCTTTCTTT. Translation gives CASRRDPNTEAFF.